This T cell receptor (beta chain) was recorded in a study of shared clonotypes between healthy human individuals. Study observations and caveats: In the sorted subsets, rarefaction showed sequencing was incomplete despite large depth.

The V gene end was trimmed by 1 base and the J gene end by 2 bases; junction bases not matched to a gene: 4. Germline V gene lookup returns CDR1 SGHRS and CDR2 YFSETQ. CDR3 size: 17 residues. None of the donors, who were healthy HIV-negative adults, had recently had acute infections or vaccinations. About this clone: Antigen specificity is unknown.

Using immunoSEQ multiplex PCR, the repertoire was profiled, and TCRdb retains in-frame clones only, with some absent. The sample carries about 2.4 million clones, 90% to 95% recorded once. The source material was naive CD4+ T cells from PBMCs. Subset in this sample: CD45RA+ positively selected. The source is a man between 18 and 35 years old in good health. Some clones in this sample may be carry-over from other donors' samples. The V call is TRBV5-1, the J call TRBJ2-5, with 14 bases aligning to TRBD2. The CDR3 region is CASSLSGLAGVQETQYF. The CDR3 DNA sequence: TGCGCCAGCAGCTTGTCGGGACTAGCGGGAGTACAAGAGACCCAGTACTTC.